This entry concerns a single T cell receptor (beta chain). The antigen is not known. The CDR3 consists of 13 residues. V dropped 3 bases and J dropped 2 bases, with 7 bases sitting between them. In germline, CDR1 is SQVTM, CDR2 ANQGSEA. Generated by immunoSEQ multiplex PCR, the TCRdb table keeps only in-frame clones and is missing some. The data contain hundreds of thousands of clones, about 96% of them singletons. The sample belongs to a study of shared clonotypes between healthy human individuals. Whole-study findings and limits: Across a handful of donors, naive CD4 shared around 5.4%, naive CD8 around 3.8%, memory CD4 less than 2.5%, memory CD8 roughly 0.37%.

CD45RO-negative, CCR7-selected cells formed the naive CD8 fraction, which excluded terminally differentiated effector memory CD45RA+ cells. The chain uses TRBV29-1 and TRBJ1-4; D gene uncertain. The specimen sequenced was naive CD8+ T cells sorted from blood. This clonotype was sampled from a man aged 30-40 years in good health. Here the CDR3 DNA reads TGCAGCGTTGACTTAGGGACTAATGAAAAACTGTTTTTT. This gives the protein CSVDLGTNEKLFF.